What follows are 19 T cell receptor beta chains derived from one specimen sequenced in a study of post-analysis software for immune sequencing data. Their recognized antigens are unknown. General study findings and limits: About 5 TRBV segments were more frequent in patients than controls; TRBV5-6, TRBV5-1 and TRBV20-1 belonged to this group.

The TCR beta cDNA libraries contained unique molecular identifiers. TCRdb re-called the PCR reads with MiXCR, one entry per CDR3 protein. The repertoire holds about 460,000 distinct CDR3 sequences, with roughly 45% as singletons. Sequencing was performed on blood. All receptors derive from a girl between 10 and 17 years old with multiple sclerosis.

The chain's CDR3 is CASSSPGRGGHGEAFF. The CDR3 bases are TGTGCCAGCAGTTCCCCGGGAAGGGGGGGACATGGGGAAGCTTTCTTT. This rearrangement joins TRBV27 to TRBJ1-1; D is perhaps TRBD1 (6 bases). CDR3 length equals 16 residues. Trimming left V 4 bases short and J 8 bases short, with 23 bases between. CDR1 and CDR2 (germline): MNHEY, SMNVEV (reference sequence).

The chain is built from TRBV18 and TRBJ1-4; D is perhaps TRBD1 (5 bases). Germline CDR1 KGHSH, CDR2 LQKENI. Trimming took 1 base from V and 7 from J, leaving 13 bases between them. The CDR3 has 15 residues. CDR3 DNA sequence: TGTGCCAGCTCACCACGACGGGACCCCGGTGAAAAACTGTTTTTT. This gives the protein CASSPRRDPGEKLFF. Drawing the rest from reference TRBV18 and TRBJ1-4, the complete variable domain is NAGVMQNPRHLVRRRGQEARLRCSPMKGHSHVYWYRQLPEEGLKFMVYLQKENIIDESGMPKERFSAEFPKEGPSILRIQQVVRGDSAAYFCASSPRRDPGEKLFFGSGTQLSVL.

V usage is TRBV20-1 and J usage is TRBJ2-5, with TRBD2 identical over 12 bases. The CDR3 covers 14 residues. With 8 bases clipped from V and 5 bases from J, the junction kept 9 bases outside the gene matches. CDR1 DFQATT and CDR2 SNEGSKA come from the germline V gene (reference sequence). CDR3 in amino acids: CSPSSGRESETQYF. The CDR3 nucleotides read TGCAGTCCTTCTAGCGGGAGGGAATCGGAGACCCAGTACTTC.

This clonotype was counted between two and nine times. The V call is TRBV11-2, the J call TRBJ2-1; the D call may be TRBD1 or TRBD2 (5 bases each). The CDR3 spans 14 residues. Germline CDR1 SGHAT, CDR2 FQNNGV. The V gene lost 2 bases and the J gene lost 3 bases, with 8 bases spanning the gap. CDR3: CASSLRDGYNEQFF. In nucleotides, the CDR3 is TGTGCCAGCAGCTTAAGGGACGGCTACAATGAGCAGTTCTTC.

The genes are TRBV6-5 and TRBJ2-5; D may correspond to TRBD1 or TRBD2 (5 bases each). V was shortened by 0 bases and J by 5 bases, with 13 bases between the two germline ends. The germline V gene has CDR1 MNHEY and CDR2 SVGAGI. CDR3 length: 15 residues. This chain's CDR3 is CASSYSRTPGETQYF. CDR3 bases: TGTGCCAGCAGTTACTCGAGGACACCGGGGGAGACCCAGTACTTC.

This chain links TRBV9 with TRBJ1-4; no definite D call. The CDR3 consists of 15 residues. V gave up 0 bases and J gave up 0 bases, with 6 bases separating them. Germline CDR1 SGDLS, CDR2 YYNGEE. CDR3 sequence reads: CASSVGPSTNEKLFF. The CDR3 DNA follows: TGTGCCAGCAGCGTAGGACCTTCAACTAATGAAAAACTGTTTTTT.

This chain links TRBV28 with TRBJ2-3; 10 bases map to TRBD1. Trimming removed 6 bases from V and 5 bases from J; junction bases left unmatched: 5. Germline V gene sequence: CDR1 MDHEN, CDR2 SYDVKM. The CDR3 consists of 14 residues. The CDR3 is CASSWTGGEDTQYF. The CDR3 region has the DNA TGTGCCAGCAGCTGGACAGGGGGAGAAGATACGCAGTATTTT.

V and J are TRBV29-1 and TRBJ2-5; 13 bases are a match to TRBD2. Judging by the DNA end, TRBJ2-7 fits better; the J call may be wrong. This CDR3 spans 14 amino acids. Germline CDR1 is SQVTM and CDR2 is ANQGSEA. CDR3 DNA sequence: TGCAGCATCGGACTAGCGGGAGTGCAGGGCGAGCAGTACTTC. Protein: CSIGLAGVQGEQYF.

The rearrangement links TRBV2 to TRBJ1-5, with TRBD1 matching 8 bases. The CDR3 consists of 13 residues. Germline V gives CDR1 SNHLY, CDR2 FYNNEI. With 11 bases clipped from V and 3 bases from J, the junction kept 6 bases outside the gene matches. The chain's CDR3 is CAGGTGLNQPQHF. CDR3 DNA: TGTGCCGGGGGGACAGGCCTCAATCAGCCCCAGCATTTT.

Comment on this clonotype: At one of its ends the junction is not consistent with the germline gene, which may arise from a read error. This CDR3 is CSAQDGPYGCTF. CDR3 DNA: TGCAGTGCTCAGGACGGCCCCTATGGCTGCACCTTC. The rearrangement links TRBV20-1 to TRBJ1-2; D gene unclear. In germline, CDR1 is DFQATT, CDR2 SNEGSKA (reference sequence). The CDR3 totals 12 residues.

J is TRBJ2-7 and V is TRBV12-3 or TRBV12-4; D may be TRBD1 (5 bases). V dropped 4 bases and J dropped 4 bases, with 11 bases sitting between them. The CDR3 has 13 residues. CDR3: CASSSGHRYEQYF. The DNA for the CDR3 is TGTGCCAGCAGTTCTGGACACCGATACGAGCAGTACTTC.

The J gene is TRBJ2-1, the V gene TRBV12-3 or TRBV12-4, with 12 nucleotides matching TRBD2. The V segment lost 9 bases and the J segment 0 bases; nucleotides outside the gene matches: 18. This CDR3 has 20 residues. CDR3 sequence (DNA): TGTGCCAGTACTTTTCCCGCAGGACTAGCGGGACTACCCTCCTACAATGAGCAGTTCTTC. Protein sequence: CASTFPAGLAGLPSYNEQFF.

This rearrangement joins TRBV28 to TRBJ2-6; the D is unclear. The CDR3 totals 18 residues. CDR1 is MDHEN, CDR2 SYDVKM, per germline. V dropped 2 bases and J dropped 2 bases, with 16 bases sitting between them. CDR3 nucleotide sequence: TGTGCCAGCAGTTTAATAGGCTTTCGTCAGGCTGGGGCCAACGTCCTGACTTTC. Protein: CASSLIGFRQAGANVLTF.

The chain combines TRBV9 with TRBJ2-3; D may be TRBD1 or TRBD2 (5 bases each). The germline V gene has CDR1 SGDLS and CDR2 YYNGEE. The V end was cut by 3 bases, the J end by 6 bases, with 17 bases between. The CDR3 contains 15 residues. The CDR3 DNA reads as TGTGCCAGCAGCGGAGCTCGGGGCGCGAGGGATACGCAGTATTTT. Translated, it gives CASSGARGARDTQYF.

This clonotype showed up just a few times. The chain couples TRBV9 to TRBJ2-5; 11 bases line up with TRBD2. The CDR3 has 15 residues. Trimming removed 6 bases from V and 3 bases from J; junction bases left unmatched: 7. Germline V gives CDR1 SGDLS, CDR2 YYNGEE. This CDR3 reads CASTRGLAEEETQYF. The CDR3 DNA sequence: TGTGCCAGCACCCGGGGACTAGCGGAGGAAGAGACCCAGTACTTC.

The gene calls are TRBV11-1 and TRBJ1-1, with D hard to call. Germline assignment: CDR1 SGHAT and CDR2 FQDESV (reference sequence). V lost 5 bases to trimming and J lost 1 base, with 8 bases between them. The CDR3 covers 13 residues. The chain's CDR3 is CASSRSRNTEAFF. The CDR3 coding sequence is TGTGCCAGCAGCCGATCGAGGAACACTGAAGCTTTCTTT. Drawing the rest from reference TRBV11-1 and TRBJ1-1, the complete variable domain is EAEVAQSPRYKITEKSQAVAFWCDPISGHATLYWYRQILGQGPELLVQFQDESVVDDSQLPKDRFSAERLKGVDSTLKIQPAELGDSAMYLCASSRSRNTEAFFGQGTRLTVV.

The rearrangement uses TRBV20-1 and TRBJ2-7; 12 bases map to TRBD2. Trimming cost V 6 bases and J 3 bases; bases outside gene matches: 3. The CDR3 runs to 13 residues. Germline CDR1 and CDR2: DFQATT and SNEGSKA (reference sequence). CDR3 loop: CSATSGRHYEQYF. The CDR3 bases are TGCAGTGCCACTAGCGGGAGGCACTACGAGCAGTACTTC.

This clonotype was seen a handful of times. This chain uses TRBV29-1 with TRBJ2-7; D gene ambiguous. Trimming left V 6 bases short and J 2 bases short, with 8 bases between. Germline assignment: CDR1 SQVTM and CDR2 ANQGSEA. CDR3 length equals 11 residues. CDR3 bases: TGCAGCGTCGCTCAGACCTACGAGCAGTACTTC. Its translation: CSVAQTYEQYF.

The chain uses TRBV7-9 and TRBJ2-3, with TRBD2 as a possible D gene (6 bases). V lost 5 bases, J lost 2 bases, and 11 bases lay in between. There are 14 residues in the CDR3. The V gene's germline CDR1 is SEHNR and CDR2 FQNEAQ (reference sequence). This chain's CDR3 is CASSRGLPTDTQYF. The DNA for the CDR3 is TGTGCCAGCAGCCGGGGACTTCCCACAGATACGCAGTATTTT.